This TCR beta chain was sequenced in a study of blood T cells in healthy people across ages. Regarding the study as a whole: Comparison with aged donors showed that long-lived donors had more naive CD4+ cells and higher diversity.

As to this clonotype: Its cognate antigen is unknown.

A J-beta primer mix and a sample-barcoded 5' primer were used in a second PCR of roughly 6 to 12 cycles. TCRdb re-called the 5' RACE reads with MiXCR, one entry per CDR3 protein. The sample carries around 600,000 distinct CDR3 sequences, 40% to 55% recorded once. Sequenced material: blood. The clonotype originates from an elderly man in good health.

The CDR3 DNA is TGTGCCAGTTCCCCTAGCGGGACTAGTGGGGCCAACGTCCTGACTTTC. As protein: CASSPSGTSGANVLTF. The V gene is TRBV28, the J gene TRBJ2-6; TRBD2 aligns across 9 bases. The germline gives CDR1 MDHEN, CDR2 SYDVKM. The trim removed 9 bases at V and 3 bases at J, leaving 9 bases unmatched. CDR3 length: 16 amino acids.